This entry features one TCR beta chain sequence. The clone's antigen remains unknown. No much larger clonotype is one base removed from it; base qualities were not supplied. These data belong to a study of cytomegalovirus exposure and HLA in healthy donors (dated by TCRdb to 2015 to 2018). For the wider study: According to an earlier analysis of several hundred of the donors, about 190 million T cells yielded 120 million or so unique TCR beta sequences and less than 300 Gb of sequence data. The study aimed to test whether cataloging public T cell receptors could reveal signatures of past pathogen exposure. In an earlier analysis of about 590 of the donors, high-throughput TCR beta sequencing was used to judge whether each TCR beta V gene segment behaved as functional or pseudogenic. Every repertoire in the discovery cohort had been generated on one and the same sequencing platform. Across under 500 genotyped donors of the cohort, an average of about 200,000 unique TCR beta nucleotide sequences per donor were sequenced, and approximately 17% of those sequences were non-productive. Of the 300 to 500 genotyped donors, approximately 81% were placed in the genetic ancestry cluster associated with self-reported Caucasian donors. In addition to the first cohort of roughly 670 subjects, a separate validation cohort of approximately 130 different subjects was used. Approximately 300 gigabases of sequencing data and around 85 million unique TCR sequences made up an early release that covered some 640 HLA-typed donors. Donor age, sex, ethnicity and CMV serostatus were collected together with the repertoire data. Typing coverage differed by locus: A, B, C, DRB1 and DQB1 were typed in roughly 620-630 donors, DQA1 in about 550, DPA1 in approximately 610, and DPB1 in roughly 470. To study patterns of TCR occurrence, a later analysis re-analyzed previously published TCR beta repertoires from around 700 donors and added high-resolution HLA genotyping. Rather than drawing on any new phenotypic data, the later analysis identified candidate immune exposures from TCR beta sequences and the way those sequences occurred across donors. In a later genetic analysis, genome-wide SNP genotypes for about three fifths of the roughly 670 donors were used, and that subset was treated as a discovery cohort. HLA typing covered class I and class II loci at four-digit resolution. The T cell repertoires of 666 subjects were profiled by immunosequencing and related to cytomegalovirus serostatus. High-throughput TCR immunosequencing, statistical association of individual TCRs with disease status, and machine learning were combined to predict cytomegalovirus infection status. Roughly five DR-DQ haplotypes were treated as single units for association and clustering because of strong linkage in the cohort.

The cohort was made up of about 610 healthy bone marrow donors. All cohort members were sampled while nominally healthy, although unrecorded immune exposures were likely present. The donor tested CMV seronegative, placing the donor among the roughly 350 seronegative members of the cohort. A peripheral blood sample was collected from each donor, and TCR beta sequencing was performed on peripheral blood mononuclear cells. The Qiagen DNeasy Blood Extraction Kit was used to extract genomic DNA from the blood cell samples. Library creation used the immunoSEQ multiplex PCR assay. For the multiplex PCR, a mixture combining 60 forward primers for TCR Vbeta segments and 13 reverse primers for TCR Jbeta segments was used. The CDR3 region of rearranged TCR beta genes was amplified from genomic DNA by a multiplex PCR assay. The amplified TCR beta libraries were sequenced on the Illumina HiSeq System as 87-base-pair reads. Processing in the source paper ran as follows. A later analysis tallied 75 million to 95 million unique TCR beta chains across the 666 repertoires, and some 12 million of those chains were shared by two or more donors. To remove PCR and sequencing errors, raw reads were error-corrected and collapsed into unique sequences using a nearest-neighbor algorithm that merged closely related sequences. To assign V, D and J gene segments, CDR3 sequences were aligned to IMGT reference sequences. For a sequence to be retained, a match of at least six nucleotides to both a V gene segment and a J gene segment was required. A rearrangement was called productive if the CDR3 had no stop codons and remained in frame with V and J, and every other rearrangement was called non-productive. CDR3 was defined by IMGT convention, running from the second conserved V-encoded cysteine to the conserved J-encoded phenylalanine. In an earlier analysis of approximately 500 of the donors, sequences lacking an unambiguous match to a single V gene segment were excluded. In an earlier analysis of about 590 of the donors, a V segment was called functional when productive rearrangements were above 56.7%, and segregating when the standard deviation between donors exceeded 5%. To diagnose cytomegalovirus status from the catalog of TCR beta chain sequences, a statistical classification framework was built. In a later analysis, TCR nucleotide sequences were compared against IMGT/GENE-DB human TR gene sequences so that V and J genes could be assigned. The TCRdist pipeline was used in a later analysis to assign CDR3 sequences and most-parsimonious VDJ recombination scenarios. In a later analysis, each TCR beta chain was defined by its CDR3 amino acid sequence together with its V-gene family, and reads lacking a unique V-gene family were excluded. As a way to deal with suspected cross-contamination and a sequencing artifact, a later analysis dropped approximately 590 nucleotide sequences that were highly shared and had low generation probability. In a later analysis, a clonal expansion index for each public chain was calculated from normalized within-repertoire ranks of inferred template counts. Generation probabilities in a later analysis came from a VDJ recombination model fitted to out-of-frame rearrangements, and those results were checked against IGoR. In a later analysis, hypergeometric tests were used to score TCR-TCR, TCR-HLA and TCR-CMV co-occurrence, with a repertoire-size bias correction applied to TCR pairs. To estimate false discovery rates, a later analysis permuted the HLA or CMV assignments 20 times. A later analysis grouped co-occurring TCRs with DBSCAN, adding TCRdist sequence similarity when clustering within HLA-allele-positive subsets. Repertoires with fewer than 30,000 or more than 120,000 public chains were left out of co-occurrence clustering, as were four to six repertoires with anomalous nucleotide sharing. Imported from immuneACCESS, the table was reduced by TCRdb to in-frame sequences with V and J called. These copies leave out some clones; in studies compared against another copy, an unresolved V gene accounts for under half, and the cause of the remainder is not known. The V and J calls and clone size were taken over from that table, and D and trimming were inferred from the DNA. The table for this sample lists some 200,000 clones; 73% of them were counted only once. The top ten constitute 1.8% of the sample.

Broad study findings and their caveats: In an earlier analysis of more than 450 of the donors, most TCR beta V segments were observed in productive rearrangements about 87% or about 30% of the time, broadly matching IMGT annotations. The presence/absence analyses assumed that sequencing depth was roughly uniform across donors, and that assumption may not be true. A further reported finding was that TCR beta sequences accurately predicted the HLA-A and HLA-B alleles for most subjects in the first cohort. A total of 164 TCR beta chains were listed by the study as associated with cytomegalovirus. Because counts were too low, about 18 rarely observed V segments, including chromosome 9 orphons, were left out of the earlier analysis of 587 of the donors. A later analysis found that HLA-associated TCR beta chains were more clonally expanded and had lower generation probabilities than equally common non-associated chains. The classifier was reported to diagnose cytomegalovirus status with high specificity and sensitivity in both the original cohort and the validation cohort. In a later analysis, 15,000 to 20,000 TCR beta sequences were associated with specific HLA alleles at a false discovery rate of 0.05. Because the 87-base-pair reads could not distinguish some IMGT-functional V segments, including TRBV6-2 and TRBV6-3, those segments were excluded. According to the authors, the approach could potentially be generalized to other disease states and immunological phenotypes. In a later analysis, the rate of TCR association differed among HLA loci, with DRB1 alleles having the most associated TCRs and HLA-C alleles having the fewest. In a later genetic analysis, a missense DCLRE1C variant was associated with V-gene and J-gene trimming of TCR beta chains, and the association was replicated in an independent cohort. In a later genetic analysis, fewer N-insertions in productive TCRs were reported among donors in an Asian-associated ancestry cluster than the roughly 640-donor mean. A later analysis found that most CMV-associated TCR beta chains appeared HLA-restricted, with HLA associations seemingly driven largely by CMV exposure. Only TCR beta chains were sequenced in this cohort, and the absence of alpha or paired-chain data limited detectable features. Linkage disequilibrium might explain the correlated functional status among segregating V segments, but an unknown experimental factor could not be excluded. When HLA alleles, especially DR and DQ, strongly co-occurred, TCR associations were difficult to assign to individual alleles. In a later analysis, several top co-occurrence clusters were reported to appear linked to parvovirus B19, influenza, CMV and Epstein-Barr virus. Because HLA typing was unavailable for some donors at each locus, only the typed subset was used in association tests. In vitro tests confirmed that a few of the cytomegalovirus-associated TCR beta chains recognize cytomegalovirus antigens. A cluster of highly shared sequence variants was judged likely to be a technical artifact of the sequencing pipeline. Most TCR sequences were observed very rarely across donors, whereas some public TCRs were present in many individuals. For the cohort, immune exposure information was limited to CMV serostatus.

Based on the germline V gene (reference sequence), the CDR1 and CDR2 sequences are SGHNT and YYREEE. Germline trimming amounts to 4 bases on V and 1 base on J, with 10 as the count of junction bases outside the gene matches. The CDR3 starts with the cysteine, ends with the phenylalanine, and has 16 residues. Only the CDR3 DNA stays, 48 bases, in frame from base 1. Sequencing was carried out using PBMCs. The TCR originated in a young woman in good health and CMV-seronegative. The chain was built from TRBV5-4 and TRBJ2-5; TRBD1 agrees with 7 junctional bases. The sequence in DNA is TGTGCCAGCAGCCCTAGGGGAGACAGGGCCCAAGAGACCCAGTACTTC. Its amino acids are CASSPRGDRAQETQYF.